The T cell receptor beta chain described here comes from a study of shared clonotypes between healthy human individuals. The study's findings and limits: Against clonotypes common to all four donors, non-shared ones had lower generation probabilities. The genetic and exposure-history diversity represented was limited by few donors. Estimated clonotype richness was generally higher in naive than memory subsets.

Profiling relied on immunoSEQ multiplex PCR, and the TCRdb table lists in-frame clones only, not all of them. The table has over 400,000 clones, roughly 95% seen once. Germline assignment: CDR1 MNHEY and CDR2 SMNVEV (reference sequence). The CDR3 length is 14 residues. V was cut by 6 bases and J by 0 bases, with 9 bases left in between. In this sample, this clone turned up once. The target antigen is unknown. The TCR comes from a woman aged 25 to 39 in good health. Sequences were obtained from naive CD4+ T cells sorted from blood. Subset: CD45RA+ positively selected. The chain links TRBV27 to TRBJ2-1, with a weak D call TRBD2 (5 bases). As DNA, the CDR3 is TGTGCCAGCAGGAGAACTAGCTCCTACAATGAGCAGTTCTTC. Its translation is CASRRTSSYNEQFF.